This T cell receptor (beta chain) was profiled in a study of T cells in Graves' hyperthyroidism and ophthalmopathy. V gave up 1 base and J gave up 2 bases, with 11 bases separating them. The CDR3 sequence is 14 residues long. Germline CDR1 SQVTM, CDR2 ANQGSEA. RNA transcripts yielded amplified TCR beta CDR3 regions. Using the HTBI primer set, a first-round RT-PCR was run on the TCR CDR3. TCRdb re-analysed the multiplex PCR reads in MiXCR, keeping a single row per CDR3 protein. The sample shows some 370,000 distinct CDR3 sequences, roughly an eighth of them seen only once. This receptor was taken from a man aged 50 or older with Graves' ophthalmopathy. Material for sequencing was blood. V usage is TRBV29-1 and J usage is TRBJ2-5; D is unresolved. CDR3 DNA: TGCAGCGTTGAAGCCCCCCCGGAACAAGAGACCCAGTACTTC. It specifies CSVEAPPEQETQYF.